The rows below give T cell receptor beta chains drawn from one sample of a study of T cells in Graves' hyperthyroidism and ophthalmopathy. MiXCR was run by TCRdb on the multiplex PCR reads, yielding one entry per CDR3 protein. The profile shows around 190,000 distinct CDR3 sequences, approximately 16% of them singletons. The sequencing input was blood. The receptor source for this set is a woman aged 45 to 65 with Graves' hyperthyroidism. CDR3s include the opening cysteine and the closing phenylalanine or tryptophan. The D gene is left open where the match is weak. Expanded clones are given a class, and other clones once, few, many or no size at all.

many	TRBD2	TRBV20-1	TRBJ2-3	TGCAGTGCTGGGAGGACTAGCGGACGCACAGATACGCAGTATTTT	CSAGRTSGRTDTQYF
NA	TRBD1	TRBV29-1	TRBJ2-5	TGCAGCGTTGATAACGGACAGGGACGGCAAGAGACCCAGTACTTC	CSVDNGQGRQETQYF
many	NA	TRBV27	TRBJ1-1	TGTGCCAGCAGTTTCTCCAACCTGGGAAACACTGAAGCTTTCTTT	CASSFSNLGNTEAFF
NA	NA	TRBV24-1	TRBJ2-3	TGTGCCACCAGTGTGACGGGAGTAACAGATACGCAGTATTTT	CATSVTGVTDTQYF
NA	TRBD2	TRBV14	TRBJ2-4	TGTGCCAGCAGCCAATGGACGAGGGACAGGGGTTCGACTAGCGGGAGGCCCCGAAACATTCAGTACTTC	CASSQWTRDRGSTSGRPRNIQYF
many	NA	TRBV11-2	TRBJ1-1	TGTGCCAGCAGTTTAATCCCCTCGGGCACTGAAGCTTTCTTT	CASSLIPSGTEAFF
NA	NA	TRBV20-1	TRBJ2-7	TGCAGTGCTAGAGAACCAGGGGACGAGCAGTACTTC	CSAREPGDEQYF
many	NA	TRBV10-3	TRBJ2-7	TGTGCCATCAGTGAGTTTGAGGTATCCGGCGCCTACGAGCAGTACTTC	CAISEFEVSGAYEQYF
NA	NA	TRBV4-1	TRBJ2-7	TGCGCCAGCAGCCAAGATGGCGGGGTTACCTCCTACGAGCAGTACTTC	CASSQDGGVTSYEQYF
many	TRBD1	TRBV3-1	TRBJ2-1	TGTGCCAGCAGCCAGGACAGGGGGCCGCAGTTCTTC	CASSQDRGPQFF
NA	NA	TRBV19	TRBJ2-1	TGTGCCAGTAGTGGCGAGACAACAGACAATGAGCAGTTCTTC	CASSGETTDNEQFF
few	NA	TRBV7-8	TRBJ2-7	TGTGCCAGCAGCTTTTGGGGCGGGACAAACTCCTACGAGCAGTACTTC	CASSFWGGTNSYEQYF
many	NA	TRBV5-6	TRBJ1-1	TGTGCCAGCAGCTGGGTGGTGAACACTGAAGCTTTCTTT	CASSWVVNTEAFF
many	TRBD1	TRBV28	TRBJ2-2	TGTGCCAGCAGTCTAGGGACAGGGCGTACCGGGGAGCTGTTTTTT	CASSLGTGRTGELFF
few	NA	TRBV29-1	TRBJ1-1	TGCAGCGGAACAGAGATTCCTGGCACTGAAGCTTTCTTT	CSGTEIPGTEAFF
NA	NA	TRBV27	TRBJ1-5	TGTGCCAGCAGTTCGGGGGGCTCTGGGAATCAGCCCCAGCATTTT	CASSSGGSGNQPQHF
few	NA	TRBV7-9	TRBJ2-7	TGTGCCAGCAGCTTAGAGTCGACCTACGAGCAGTACTTC	CASSLESTYEQYF
few	NA	TRBV29-1	TRBJ2-1	TGCAGCGTTGAAGTATCCGGGGGATACAATGAGCAGTTCTTC	CSVEVSGGYNEQFF
NA	NA	TRBV11-2	TRBJ1-3	TGTGCCAGCAGTTCCGGCGGGGGGCCTGGAAACACCATATATTTT	CASSSGGGPGNTIYF
NA	TRBD1	TRBV13	TRBJ2-5	TGTGCCAGCAGCTTAGGGTCAACTGACAGGGGGCAAGAGACCCAGTACTTC	CASSLGSTDRGQETQYF
many	NA	TRBV12-3/TRBV12-4	TRBJ2-1	TGTGCCAGCAGTTTATATCCTTGGACAGCTTACAATGAGCAGTTCTTC	CASSLYPWTAYNEQFF
NA	TRBD2	TRBV20-1	TRBJ2-1	TGCAGTGCTAGAGACCCTTTCGGAGCGGGAGTATACAATGAGCAGTTCTTC	CSARDPFGAGVYNEQFF
many	NA	TRBV7-9	TRBJ2-7	TGTGCCAGCGATTCGGCTGGAGCGACAGGTGCCTACGAGCAGTACTTC	CASDSAGATGAYEQYF
few	NA	TRBV30	TRBJ2-6	TGTGCCTGGAGTGTACGAGGGCTGAATGGGGCCAACGTCCTGACTTTC	CAWSVRGLNGANVLTF
few	TRBD1	TRBV7-9	TRBJ1-4	TGTGCCAGCAGCAAAACACAGGGGCTTATTGAAAAACTGTTTTTT	CASSKTQGLIEKLFF
many	NA	TRBV20-1	TRBJ2-7	TGCAGTGCTAGAGCGATAGCGGTCGGCTACGAGCAGTACTTC	CSARAIAVGYEQYF
few	TRBD2	TRBV29-1	TRBJ2-5	TGCAGCGTTGGAGGGACTAGCGGGGGAGAGACCCAGTACTTC	CSVGGTSGGETQYF
NA	NA	TRBV20-1	TRBJ1-3	TGCAGTGCCATAGAATGGGGGGGGCTCTCTGGAAACACCATATATTTT	CSAIEWGGLSGNTIYF
many	NA	TRBV7-3	TRBJ1-4	TGTGCCAGCAGCCCTACACCGGGTGAAAAACTGTTTTTT	CASSPTPGEKLFF
many	TRBD2	TRBV11-3	TRBJ2-5	TGTGCCAGCAGACAAATGGCGGGGGCCCAGTACTTC	CASRQMAGAQYF
many	TRBD2	TRBV20-1	TRBJ2-3	TGCAGTGCCCTTAGCGGGAGGGCAGATACGCAGTATTTT	CSALSGRADTQYF
many	NA	TRBV6-1	TRBJ1-5	TGTGCCAGCAGTTTGCAGGGAGCTAATCAGCCCCAGCATTTT	CASSLQGANQPQHF
few	NA	TRBV20-1	TRBJ1-2	TGCAGTGGGAGGGGACCGGACAGCCTGACGAATGGCTACACCTTC	CSGRGPDSLTNGYTF
many	NA	TRBV20-1	TRBJ2-3	TGCAGTGCTACGGCTCGACAGGTTGAGGGCACAGATACGCAGTATTTT	CSATARQVEGTDTQYF
many	NA	TRBV11-2	TRBJ1-2	TGTGCCAGCAGTTCCGGGGGCGGAAACTATGGCTACACCTTC	CASSSGGGNYGYTF
NA	TRBD2	TRBV19	TRBJ2-1	TGTGCCAGTAGTAGCGGGAGGGCCTTAAATTGGGACAATGAGCAGTTCTTC	CASSSGRALNWDNEQFF
NA	NA	TRBV12-3/TRBV12-4	TRBJ2-3	TGTGCCAGCAGCCTACTCAGGGTTTTAGATACGCAGTATTTT	CASSLLRVLDTQYF
few	TRBD1	TRBV7-8	TRBJ1-2	TGTGCCAGCAGCTTAGACACAGGGGAAGGCATGGGCTACACCTTC	CASSLDTGEGMGYTF
few	NA	TRBV7-2	TRBJ1-2	TGTGCCAGCAGCACCAGTTCCGACCACTATGGCTACACCTTC	CASSTSSDHYGYTF
many	NA	TRBV7-9	TRBJ2-3	TGTGCCAGCAGCTCAGGGAGGAGCCCAGATACGCAGTATTTT	CASSSGRSPDTQYF
many	NA	TRBV20-1	TRBJ1-4	TGCAGTGCTAGAGTTTTACAGGGTTATGAAAAACTGTTTTTT	CSARVLQGYEKLFF
NA	NA	TRBV5-1	TRBJ2-6	TGCGCCAGCAGCTTGCAGGGTGCTGGGGCCAACGTCCTGACTTTC	CASSLQGAGANVLTF
many	NA	TRBV10-3	TRBJ1-1	TGTGCCATCAGTGCCCGACAGAATTTGAACACTGAAGCTTTCTTT	CAISARQNLNTEAFF
few	NA	TRBV7-8	TRBJ2-3	TGTGCCAGCATGCCCCGTAGGGATACGCAGTATTTT	CASMPRRDTQYF
few	NA	TRBV14	TRBJ2-2	TGTGCCAGCAGCCAAAACAAGGCGAACACCGGGGAGCTGTTTTTT	CASSQNKANTGELFF
NA	NA	TRBV11-2	TRBJ1-6	TGTGCCAGCAGCTTAGTCCGGGGGGCCAATTCACCCCTCCACTTT	CASSLVRGANSPLHF
many	TRBD1	TRBV28	TRBJ2-7	TGTGCCAGCAGATCCCCCGGGACAGGGAACTACGAGCAGTACTTC	CASRSPGTGNYEQYF
NA	NA	TRBV6-2/TRBV6-3	TRBJ2-1	TGTGCCAGCAGTTACTCGAGCGCAGGGGTTCTTAGCAATGAGCAGTTCTTC	CASSYSSAGVLSNEQFF
NA	TRBD1	TRBV5-1	TRBJ2-5	TGCGCCAGCAGCTTCGGACAGGGTAAAGAGACCCAGTACTTC	CASSFGQGKETQYF
many	NA	TRBV30	TRBJ2-1	TGTGCCTGGGGCATTGGCGGCAGCTCCTACAATGAGCAGTTCTTC	CAWGIGGSSYNEQFF
many	TRBD2	TRBV5-1	TRBJ2-3	TGCGCCAGCAGCCGTCTAGCGGGAGCTCGAGATACGCAGTATTTT	CASSRLAGARDTQYF
many	NA	TRBV20-1	TRBJ2-3	TGCAGTGCTAGAGAGAGAAACACAGATACGCAGTATTTT	CSARERNTDTQYF
many	NA	TRBV7-2	TRBJ2-1	TGTGCCAGCAGCTTCGGGAGCTCCTACAATGAGCAGTTCTTC	CASSFGSSYNEQFF
few	NA	TRBV29-1	TRBJ2-7	TGCAGCGTTGTCCCAGGGGAACACGAGCAGTACTTC	CSVVPGEHEQYF
many	TRBD1	TRBV30	TRBJ2-1	TGTGCCCAAGGGACAGTCGAGCAGTTCTTC	CAQGTVEQFF
many	TRBD2	TRBV11-3	TRBJ2-1	TGTGCCAGCACAAGAACCGGGACTAGCGGGAGGGCAGGAGACAATGAGCAGTTCTTC	CASTRTGTSGRAGDNEQFF